This T cell receptor beta chain originates from a study of blood T cell repertoires in COVID-19. The overall study: Acute-phase and convalescent COVID-19 samples originated in the United States, Italy and Spain. PBMCs, B-cell-depleted T cells, or T cells were the source of the cDNA or gDNA that made up the material.

Original methodology: Nucleated cell number was recorded as an estimate derived from reference gene primer amplification. The method was immunoSEQ multiplex PCR; TCRdb's version includes in-frame clones alone and lacks a portion of them. V and J calls and clone size are given by that table; D and trimming were obtained from the DNA. This sample has some 97,000 clones, with approximately 86% found just once. The V and J ends lost 7 bases and 0 bases respectively, with 21 bases between them. Germline V lookup: CDR1 LNHDA, CDR2 SQIVND (reference sequence). CDR3 length: 17 residues. The source material was peripheral blood. The chain has TRBV19 and TRBJ1-1; D uncertain. The sequence was collected from a woman in her sixties with acute or convalescent COVID-19. CDR3 in amino acids: CASTALARVRLNTEAFF. DNA of the CDR3: TGTGCCAGTACCGCACTCGCGAGGGTTCGACTGAACACTGAAGCTTTCTTT.